The clone carrying this T cell receptor beta chain was seen only a few times. Its specificity is not known. TCRdb recomputed calls from the reads with MiXCR, one row per CDR3 protein. The sample gives 50,000 to 55,000 distinct CDR3 sequences, roughly a fifth of which show up once; 26% is in the top ten. The data stem from a study of T cell repertoires in cytomegalovirus infection. The overall study: CMV epitopes used comprised recently identified HLA-C-restricted ones and well-studied HLA-B-restricted ones. CMV infection together with matching HLA type was indicated by public TCR beta signatures. General study findings and limits: The cumulative frequency of public TCR beta families distinguished individuals who carried CMV together with the relevant HLA. Ex vivo responses were dominated by HLA-C-restricted CMV-specific TCR beta clonotypes.

Trimming took 3 bases from V and 0 from J, leaving 12 bases between them. The CDR3 is 17 residues long. CDR1 and CDR2 from the germline V gene are SEHNR and FQNEAQ (reference sequence). This chain connects TRBV7-9 to TRBJ2-6, with D tentatively TRBD1 or TRBD2 (5 bases each). This TCR was sampled from a human donor in good health (CMV status not recorded). Some clones in this sample may be carry-over from other donors' samples. This specimen consisted of CD8+ T cells from cultured PBMCs, obtained from culture after CMV antigen stimulation. This CDR3 reads CASSLGTLVSGANVLTF. The CDR3 DNA follows: TGTGCCAGCAGCTTGGGGACCCTAGTCTCTGGGGCCAACGTCCTGACTTTC.